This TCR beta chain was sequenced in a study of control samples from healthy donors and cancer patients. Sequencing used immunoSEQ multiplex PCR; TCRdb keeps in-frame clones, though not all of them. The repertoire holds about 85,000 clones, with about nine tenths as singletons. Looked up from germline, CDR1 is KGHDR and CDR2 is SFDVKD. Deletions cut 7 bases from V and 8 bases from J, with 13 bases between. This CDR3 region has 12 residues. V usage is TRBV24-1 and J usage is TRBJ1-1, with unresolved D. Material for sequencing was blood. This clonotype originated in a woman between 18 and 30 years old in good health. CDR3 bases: TGTGCCACCAGCCTCGGACGGGGAGAAGCTTTCTTT. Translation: CATSLGRGEAFF.